Sequencing of this TCR beta chain was carried out in a study of brain T cells in children with intractable seizures. At least one anti-epileptic drug was given before surgery. The method was immunoSEQ multiplex PCR; TCRdb's version includes in-frame clones alone and lacks a portion of them. The data contain around 70,000 clones, 85% to 95% of them singletons. V lost 6 bases and J lost 0, with 18 bases in between. CDR1 is SQVTM and CDR2 is ANQGSEA in the germline V gene. This CDR3 spans 16 amino acids. The sequence was obtained from a boy in the first two years of life with tuberous sclerosis and intractable seizures. The V call is TRBV29-1, the J call TRBJ2-1; D remains unclear. Here the sequenced sample was peripheral blood, taken at surgery. CDR3 loop: CSVTLTDMSSYNEQFF. The CDR3 DNA reads TGCAGCGTCACCTTGACTGATATGAGCTCCTACAATGAGCAGTTCTTC.